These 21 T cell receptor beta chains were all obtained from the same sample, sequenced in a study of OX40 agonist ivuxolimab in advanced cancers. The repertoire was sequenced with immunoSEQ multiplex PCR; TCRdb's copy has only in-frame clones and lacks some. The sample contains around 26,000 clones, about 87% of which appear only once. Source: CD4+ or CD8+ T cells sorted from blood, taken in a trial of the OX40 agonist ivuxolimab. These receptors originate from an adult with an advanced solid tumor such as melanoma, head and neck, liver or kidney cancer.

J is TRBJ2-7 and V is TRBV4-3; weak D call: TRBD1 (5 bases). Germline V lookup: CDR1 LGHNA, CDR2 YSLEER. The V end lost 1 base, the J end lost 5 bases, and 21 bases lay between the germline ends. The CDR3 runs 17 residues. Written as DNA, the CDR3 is TGCGCCAGCAGCCAAGCCACGGGCAGGGTCGGTGGGGACGAGCAGTACTTC. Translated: CASSQATGRVGGDEQYF.

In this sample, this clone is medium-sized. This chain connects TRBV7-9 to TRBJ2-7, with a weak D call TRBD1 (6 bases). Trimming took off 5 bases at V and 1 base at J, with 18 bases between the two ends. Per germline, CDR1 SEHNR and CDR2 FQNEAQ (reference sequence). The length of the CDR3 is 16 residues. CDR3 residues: CASSQATGMKSYEQYF. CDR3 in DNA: TGTGCCAGCAGCCAAGCTACAGGGATGAAGTCCTACGAGCAGTACTTC.

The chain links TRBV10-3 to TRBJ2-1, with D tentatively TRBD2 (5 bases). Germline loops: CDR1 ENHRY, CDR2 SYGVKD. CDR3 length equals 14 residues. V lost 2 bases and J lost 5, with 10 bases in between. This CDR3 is CAISEKADNNEQFF. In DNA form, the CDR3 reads TGTGCCATCAGTGAGAAAGCGGATAACAATGAGCAGTTCTTC.

The CDR3 region is CAIRLQVTGELFF. The CDR3 bases are TGTGCCATCAGGCTACAGGTCACCGGGGAGCTGTTTTTT. The chain uses TRBV10-3 and TRBJ2-2; a possible D gene is TRBD1 (5 bases). Germline CDR1 ENHRY, CDR2 SYGVKD. The CDR3 length is 13 residues. Trimming shortened V by 6 bases and J by 4 bases, and 9 bases separated the two germline ends.

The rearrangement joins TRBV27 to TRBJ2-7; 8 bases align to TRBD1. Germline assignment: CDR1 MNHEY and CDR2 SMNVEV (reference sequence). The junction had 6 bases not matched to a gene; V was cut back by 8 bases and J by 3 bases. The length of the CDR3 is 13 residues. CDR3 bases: TGTGCCAGCGGGATTGGGACAGGCTACGAGCAGTACTTC. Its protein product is CASGIGTGYEQYF.

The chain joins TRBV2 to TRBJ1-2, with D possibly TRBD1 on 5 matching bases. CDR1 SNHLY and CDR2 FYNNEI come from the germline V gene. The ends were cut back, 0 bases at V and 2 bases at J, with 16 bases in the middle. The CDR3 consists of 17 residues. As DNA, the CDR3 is TGTGCCAGCAGTGAAGCGCCCCTCCGGGGCACCAACTATGGCTACACCTTC. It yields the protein CASSEAPLRGTNYGYTF.

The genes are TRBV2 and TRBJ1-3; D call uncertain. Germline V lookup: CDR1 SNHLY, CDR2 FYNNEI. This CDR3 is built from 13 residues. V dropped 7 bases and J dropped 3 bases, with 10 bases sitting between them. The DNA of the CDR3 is TGTGCCAGCACTCGGCGGGGTGGAAACACCATATATTTT. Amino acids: CASTRRGGNTIYF.

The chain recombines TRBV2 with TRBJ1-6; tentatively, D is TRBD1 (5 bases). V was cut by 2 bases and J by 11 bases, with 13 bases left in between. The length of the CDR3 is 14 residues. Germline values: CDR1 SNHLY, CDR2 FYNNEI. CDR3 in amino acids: CASSEMGGWAPLHF. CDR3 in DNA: TGTGCCAGCAGTGAAATGGGGGGTTGGGCACCCCTCCACTTT.

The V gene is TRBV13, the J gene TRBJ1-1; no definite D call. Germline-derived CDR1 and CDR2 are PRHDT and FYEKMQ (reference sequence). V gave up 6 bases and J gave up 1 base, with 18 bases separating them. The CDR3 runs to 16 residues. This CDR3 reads CASRILRVGRNTEAFF. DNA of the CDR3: TGTGCCAGCAGGATATTAAGGGTTGGTAGGAACACTGAAGCTTTCTTT.

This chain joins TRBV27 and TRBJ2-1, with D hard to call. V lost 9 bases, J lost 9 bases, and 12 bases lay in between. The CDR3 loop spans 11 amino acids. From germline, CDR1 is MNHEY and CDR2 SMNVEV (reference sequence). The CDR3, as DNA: TGTGCCAGTTCTTTCTACGGTGAGCAGTTCTTC. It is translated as CASSFYGEQFF.

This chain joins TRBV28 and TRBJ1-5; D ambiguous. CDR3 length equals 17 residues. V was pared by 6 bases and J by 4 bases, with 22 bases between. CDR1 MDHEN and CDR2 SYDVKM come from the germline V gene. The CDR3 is CASSLRVPALGNQPQHF. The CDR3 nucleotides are TGTGCCAGCAGCCTTAGAGTGCCCGCTCTGGGTAATCAGCCCCAGCATTTT.

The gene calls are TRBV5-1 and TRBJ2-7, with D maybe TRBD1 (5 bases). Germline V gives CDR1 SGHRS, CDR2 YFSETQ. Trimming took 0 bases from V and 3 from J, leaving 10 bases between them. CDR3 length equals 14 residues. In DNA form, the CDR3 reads TGCGCCAGCAGCTTGGGACAGCGATTCTACGAGCAGTACTTC. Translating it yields CASSLGQRFYEQYF.

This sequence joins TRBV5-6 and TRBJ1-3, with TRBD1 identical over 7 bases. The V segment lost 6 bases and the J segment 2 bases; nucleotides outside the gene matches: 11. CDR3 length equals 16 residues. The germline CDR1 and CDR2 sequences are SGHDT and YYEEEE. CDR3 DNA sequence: TGTGCCAGCATCCAAACCGGGACAGACCCTGGAAACACCATATATTTT. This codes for CASIQTGTDPGNTIYF.

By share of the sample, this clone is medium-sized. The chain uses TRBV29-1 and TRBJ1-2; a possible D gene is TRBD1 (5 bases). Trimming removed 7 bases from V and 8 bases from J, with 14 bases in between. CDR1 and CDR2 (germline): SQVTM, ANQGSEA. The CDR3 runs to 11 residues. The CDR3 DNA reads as TGCAGCGCTGCCTGGGGGGACGGCTACACCTTC. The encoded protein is CSAAWGDGYTF.

The CDR3 nucleotides are TGTGCCAGCAGCCAAGATGGGTCTAGTCCCACTGAAGCTTTCTTT. Its protein product is CASSQDGSSPTEAFF. The gene calls are TRBV5-4 and TRBJ1-1; D unresolved. Germline lookup yields CDR1 SGHNT and CDR2 YYREEE (reference sequence). The V and J ends lost 4 bases and 4 bases respectively, with 17 bases between them. The CDR3 spans 15 residues.

The CDR3 nucleotides are TGTGCCAGCAGCTTCCTACCGGGACAGGGAAACACTGAAGCTTTCTTT. Protein sequence: CASSFLPGQGNTEAFF. This chain joins TRBV11-2 and TRBJ1-1; 9 nucleotides align to TRBD1. The CDR3 runs 16 residues. Germline CDR1 SGHAT, CDR2 FQNNGV. V lost 3 bases, J lost 2 bases, and 7 bases stayed unmatched.

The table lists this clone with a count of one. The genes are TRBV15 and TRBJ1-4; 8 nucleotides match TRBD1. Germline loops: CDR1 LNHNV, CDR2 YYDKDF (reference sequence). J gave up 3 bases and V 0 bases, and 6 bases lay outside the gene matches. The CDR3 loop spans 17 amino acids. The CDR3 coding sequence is TGTGCCACCAGCAGAGAGCCTCGGACAGGGCCTAATGAAAAACTGTTTTTT. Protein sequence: CATSREPRTGPNEKLFF.

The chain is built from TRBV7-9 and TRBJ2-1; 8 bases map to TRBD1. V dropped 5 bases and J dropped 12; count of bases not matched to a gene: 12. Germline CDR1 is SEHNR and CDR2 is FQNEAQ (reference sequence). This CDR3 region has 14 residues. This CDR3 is CASSHRTGPKGQFF. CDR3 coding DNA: TGTGCCAGCAGCCATAGGACAGGGCCAAAGGGGCAGTTCTTC.

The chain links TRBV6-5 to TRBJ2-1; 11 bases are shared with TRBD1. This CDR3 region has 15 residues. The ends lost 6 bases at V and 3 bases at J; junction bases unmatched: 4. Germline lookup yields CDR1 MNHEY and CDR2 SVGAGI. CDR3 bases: TGTGCCAGCAGCCCCGGGACAGGGGGCTACAATGAGCAGTTCTTC. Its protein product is CASSPGTGGYNEQFF.

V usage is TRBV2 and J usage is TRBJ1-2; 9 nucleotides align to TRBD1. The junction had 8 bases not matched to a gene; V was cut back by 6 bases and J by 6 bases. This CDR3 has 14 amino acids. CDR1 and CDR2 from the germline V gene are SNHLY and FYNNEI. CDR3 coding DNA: TGTGCCAGCAGGAACCCAGGACAGGGGAATGGCTACACCTTC. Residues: CASRNPGQGNGYTF.

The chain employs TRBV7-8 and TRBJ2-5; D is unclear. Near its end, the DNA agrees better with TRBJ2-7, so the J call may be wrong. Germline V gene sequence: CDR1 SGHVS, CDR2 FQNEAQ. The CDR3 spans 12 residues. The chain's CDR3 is CASSPSMVEQYF. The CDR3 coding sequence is TGTGCCAGCAGCCCCTCCATGGTCGAGCAGTACTTC.